The T cell receptor (beta chain) described here comes from a study of blood T cells in healthy people across ages. Using a J-beta primer mix together with a sample-barcoded 5' primer, a second PCR was run for roughly 7 to 11 cycles. TCRdb reprocessed the 5' RACE reads with MiXCR, giving one entry per CDR3 protein. The top ten clones hold around 15% of a sample with roughly 900,000 distinct CDR3 sequences, about 48% of them seen once. CDR3 length equals 15 residues. J lost 7 bases, V lost 5 bases, and 9 bases had no gene match. CDR1 is MNHEY, CDR2 SMNVEV, per germline (reference sequence). The TCR was taken from a man between 25 and 39 years old in good health. The genes are TRBV27 and TRBJ1-4; 8 bases align to TRBD1. The sequenced material came from blood. CDR3 amino acids: CASSPRTGFVEKLFF. As DNA, the CDR3 is TGTGCCAGCAGTCCACGGACAGGGTTTGTTGAAAAACTGTTTTTT. The complete variable domain, with remaining parts taken from reference TRBV27 and TRBJ1-4, reads EAQVTQNPRYLITVTGKKLTVTCSQNMNHEYMSWYRQDPGLGLRQIYYSMNVEVTDKGDVPEGYKVSRKEKRNFPLILESPSPNQTSLYFCASSPRTGFVEKLFFGSGTQLSVL.